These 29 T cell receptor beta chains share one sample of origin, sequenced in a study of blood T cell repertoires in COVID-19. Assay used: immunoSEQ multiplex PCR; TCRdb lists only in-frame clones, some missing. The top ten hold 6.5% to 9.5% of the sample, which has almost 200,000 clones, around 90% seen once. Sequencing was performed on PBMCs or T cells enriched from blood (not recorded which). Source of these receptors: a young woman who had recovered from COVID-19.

CDR3 in DNA: TGTGCCAGCAGCTTAACTGTAGCGGGGTTTAGCACAGATACGCAGTATTTT. This gives the protein CASSLTVAGFSTDTQYF. The chain couples TRBV5-4 to TRBJ2-3; 8 nucleotides line up with TRBD2. This CDR3 comprises 17 residues. CDR1 and CDR2 from the germline V gene are SGHNT and YYREEE (reference sequence). V shed 2 bases and J 0 bases; nucleotides not matched to a gene: 8.

The DNA for the CDR3 is TGTGCCAGCAACGACAGGTTTTCTGACACTGAAGCTTTCTTT. This encodes CASNDRFSDTEAFF. The V gene is TRBV6-5, the J gene TRBJ1-1; D perhaps matches TRBD1 (6 bases). V lost 7 bases and J 3 bases, leaving 15 bases between the germline ends. There are 14 residues in the CDR3. Per germline, CDR1 MNHEY and CDR2 SVGAGI.

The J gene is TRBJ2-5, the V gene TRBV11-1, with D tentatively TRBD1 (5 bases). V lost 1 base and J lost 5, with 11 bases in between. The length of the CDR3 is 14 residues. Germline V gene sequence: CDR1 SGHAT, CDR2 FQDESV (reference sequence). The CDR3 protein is CASSLGGRWETQYF. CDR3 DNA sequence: TGTGCCAGCAGCTTAGGGGGCCGTTGGGAGACCCAGTACTTC.

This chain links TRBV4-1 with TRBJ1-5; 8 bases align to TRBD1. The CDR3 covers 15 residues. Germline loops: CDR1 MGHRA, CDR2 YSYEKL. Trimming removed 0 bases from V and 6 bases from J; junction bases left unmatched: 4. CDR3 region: CASSQELQGAQPQHF. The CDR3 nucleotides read TGCGCCAGCAGCCAAGAATTGCAGGGGGCTCAGCCCCAGCATTTT.

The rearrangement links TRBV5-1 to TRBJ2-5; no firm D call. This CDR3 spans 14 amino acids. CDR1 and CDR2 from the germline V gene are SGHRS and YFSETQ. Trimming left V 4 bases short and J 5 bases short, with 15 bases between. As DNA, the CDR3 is TGCGCCAGCAGCCCGGAGTGGCCTGGGGAGACCCAGTACTTC. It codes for CASSPEWPGETQYF.

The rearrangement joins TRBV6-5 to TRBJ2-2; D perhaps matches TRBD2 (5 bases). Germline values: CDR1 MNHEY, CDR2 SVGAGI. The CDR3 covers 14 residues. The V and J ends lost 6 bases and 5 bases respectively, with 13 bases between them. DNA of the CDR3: TGTGCCAGCAGAGACAATCTAGCAACCGGGGAGCTGTTTTTT. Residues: CASRDNLATGELFF.

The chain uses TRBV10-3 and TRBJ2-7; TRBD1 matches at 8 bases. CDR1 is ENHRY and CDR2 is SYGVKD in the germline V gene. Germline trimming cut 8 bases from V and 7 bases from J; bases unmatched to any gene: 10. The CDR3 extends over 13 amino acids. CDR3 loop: CAIALRTGTEQYF. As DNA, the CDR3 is TGTGCCATCGCCTTGAGGACAGGGACAGAGCAGTACTTC.

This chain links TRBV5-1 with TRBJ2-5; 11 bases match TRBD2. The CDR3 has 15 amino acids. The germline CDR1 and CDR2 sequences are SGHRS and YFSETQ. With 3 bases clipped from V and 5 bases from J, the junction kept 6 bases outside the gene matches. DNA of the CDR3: TGCGCCAGCAGCTGGGGTAGCGGGGGGGCCGAGACCCAGTACTTC. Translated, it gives CASSWGSGGAETQYF.

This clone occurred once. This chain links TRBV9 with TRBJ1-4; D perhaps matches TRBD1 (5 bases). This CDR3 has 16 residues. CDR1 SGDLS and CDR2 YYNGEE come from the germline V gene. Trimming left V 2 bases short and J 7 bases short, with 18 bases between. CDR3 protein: CASSVGVRQGSEKLFF. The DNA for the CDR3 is TGTGCCAGCAGCGTTGGTGTGAGGCAGGGTAGTGAAAAACTGTTTTTT.

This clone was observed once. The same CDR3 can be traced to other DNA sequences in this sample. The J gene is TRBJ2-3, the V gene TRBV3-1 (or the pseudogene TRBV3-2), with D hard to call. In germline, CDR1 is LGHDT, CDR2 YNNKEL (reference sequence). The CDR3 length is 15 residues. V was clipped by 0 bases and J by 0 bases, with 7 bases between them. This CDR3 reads CASSQELRSTDTQYF. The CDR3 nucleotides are TGTGCCAGCAGCCAAGAGTTACGGAGCACAGATACGCAGTATTTT.

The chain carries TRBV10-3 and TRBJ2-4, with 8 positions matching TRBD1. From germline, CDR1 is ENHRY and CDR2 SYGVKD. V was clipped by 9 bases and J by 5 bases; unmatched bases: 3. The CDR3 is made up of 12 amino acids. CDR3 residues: CAISTGENIQYF. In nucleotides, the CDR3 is TGTGCCATTTCGACAGGGGAAAACATTCAGTACTTC.

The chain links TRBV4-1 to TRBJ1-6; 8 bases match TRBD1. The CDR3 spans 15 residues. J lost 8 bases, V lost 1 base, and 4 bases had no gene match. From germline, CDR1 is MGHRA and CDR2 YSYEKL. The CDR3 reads CASSQGDRPYSPLHF. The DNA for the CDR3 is TGCGCCAGCAGCCAAGGGGACAGGCCTTATTCACCCCTCCACTTT.

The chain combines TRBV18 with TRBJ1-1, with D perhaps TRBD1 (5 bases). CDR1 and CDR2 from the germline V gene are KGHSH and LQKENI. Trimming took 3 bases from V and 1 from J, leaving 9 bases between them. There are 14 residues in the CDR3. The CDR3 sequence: CASSPATANTEAFF. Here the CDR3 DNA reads TGTGCCAGCTCACCGGCGACAGCGAACACTGAAGCTTTCTTT. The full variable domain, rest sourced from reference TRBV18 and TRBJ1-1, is NAGVMQNPRHLVRRRGQEARLRCSPMKGHSHVYWYRQLPEEGLKFMVYLQKENIIDESGMPKERFSAEFPKEGPSILRIQQVVRGDSAAYFCASSPATANTEAFFGQGTRLTVV.

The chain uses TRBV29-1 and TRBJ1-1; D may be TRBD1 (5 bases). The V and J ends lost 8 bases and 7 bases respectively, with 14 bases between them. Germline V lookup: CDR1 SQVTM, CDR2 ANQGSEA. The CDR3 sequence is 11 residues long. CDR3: CSPSQGGEAFF. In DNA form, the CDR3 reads TGCAGCCCTTCTCAGGGCGGTGAAGCTTTCTTT.

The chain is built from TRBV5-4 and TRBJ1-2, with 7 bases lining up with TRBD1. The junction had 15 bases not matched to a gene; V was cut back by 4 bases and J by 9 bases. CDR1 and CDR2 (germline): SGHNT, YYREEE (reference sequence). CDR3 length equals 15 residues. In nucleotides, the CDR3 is TGTGCCAGCAGCACCCCGGGTGGGACAGATATGAGCTACACCTTC. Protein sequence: CASSTPGGTDMSYTF.

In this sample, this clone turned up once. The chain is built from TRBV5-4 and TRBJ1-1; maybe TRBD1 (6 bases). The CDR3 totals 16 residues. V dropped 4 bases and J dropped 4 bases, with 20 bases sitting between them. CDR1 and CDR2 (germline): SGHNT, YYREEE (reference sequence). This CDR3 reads CASSLPVGGLGTEAFF. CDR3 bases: TGTGCCAGCAGCCTACCCGTTGGGGGCTTGGGCACTGAAGCTTTCTTT.

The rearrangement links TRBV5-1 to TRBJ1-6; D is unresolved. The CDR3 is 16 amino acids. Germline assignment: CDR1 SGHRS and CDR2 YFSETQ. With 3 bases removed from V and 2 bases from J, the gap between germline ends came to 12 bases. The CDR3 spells CASSYRGVTYNSPLHF. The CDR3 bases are TGCGCCAGCAGCTACCGCGGGGTCACCTATAATTCACCCCTCCACTTT.

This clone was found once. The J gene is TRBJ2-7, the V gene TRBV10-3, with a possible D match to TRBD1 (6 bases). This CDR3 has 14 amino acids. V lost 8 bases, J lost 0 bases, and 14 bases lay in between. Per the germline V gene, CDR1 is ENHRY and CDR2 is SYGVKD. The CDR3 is CAISDSQSSYEQYF. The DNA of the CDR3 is TGTGCCATCTCGGACAGCCAAAGCTCCTACGAGCAGTACTTC.

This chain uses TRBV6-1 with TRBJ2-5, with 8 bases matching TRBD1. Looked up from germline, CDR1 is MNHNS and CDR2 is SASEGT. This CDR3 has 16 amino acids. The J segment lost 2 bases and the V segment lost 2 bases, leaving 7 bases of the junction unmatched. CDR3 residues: CASSESAGTGQETQYF. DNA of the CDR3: TGTGCCAGCAGTGAATCGGCGGGGACAGGTCAAGAGACCCAGTACTTC.

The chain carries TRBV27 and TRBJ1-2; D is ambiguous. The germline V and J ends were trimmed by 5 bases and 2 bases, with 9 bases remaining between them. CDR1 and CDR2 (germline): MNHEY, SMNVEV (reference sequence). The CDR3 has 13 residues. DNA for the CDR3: TGTGCCAGCAGTCCCCTGACAAACTATGGCTACACCTTC. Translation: CASSPLTNYGYTF.

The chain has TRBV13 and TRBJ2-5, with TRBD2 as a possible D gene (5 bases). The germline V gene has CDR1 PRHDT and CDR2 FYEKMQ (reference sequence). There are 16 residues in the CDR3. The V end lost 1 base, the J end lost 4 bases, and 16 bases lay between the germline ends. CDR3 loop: CASSLVAGLATETQYF. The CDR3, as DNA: TGTGCCAGCAGCTTAGTAGCCGGTCTAGCAACAGAGACCCAGTACTTC.

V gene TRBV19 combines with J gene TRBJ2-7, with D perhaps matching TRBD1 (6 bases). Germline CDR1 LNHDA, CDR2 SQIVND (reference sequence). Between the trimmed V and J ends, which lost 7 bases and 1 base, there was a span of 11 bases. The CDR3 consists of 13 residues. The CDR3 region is CASNPQGSYEQYF. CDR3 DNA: TGTGCCAGTAACCCACAGGGTTCCTACGAGCAGTACTTC.

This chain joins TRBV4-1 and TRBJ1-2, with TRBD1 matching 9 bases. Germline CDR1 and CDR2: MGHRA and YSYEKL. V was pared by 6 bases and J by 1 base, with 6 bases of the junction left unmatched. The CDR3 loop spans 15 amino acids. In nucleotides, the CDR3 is TGCGCCAGCAGGCATCCGGGACAGGGTAACTATGGCTACACCTTC. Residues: CASRHPGQGNYGYTF.

In DNA form, the CDR3 reads TGTGCCAGTTTACGTTTGCGGGGGAATAGCAATCAGCCCCAGCATTTT. It translates to CASLRLRGNSNQPQHF. This chain connects TRBV6-4 to TRBJ1-5, with D perhaps TRBD1 (5 bases). Per germline, CDR1 MRHNA and CDR2 SNTAGT. The CDR3 is made up of 16 amino acids. Trimming took off 9 bases at V and 0 bases at J, with 18 bases between the two ends.

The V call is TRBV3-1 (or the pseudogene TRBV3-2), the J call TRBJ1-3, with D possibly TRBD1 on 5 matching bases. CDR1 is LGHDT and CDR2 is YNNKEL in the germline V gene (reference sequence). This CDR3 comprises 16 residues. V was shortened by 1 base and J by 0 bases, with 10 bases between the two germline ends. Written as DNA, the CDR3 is TGTGCCAGCAGCCAAGCGGGACTCCGCTCTGGAAACACCATATATTTT. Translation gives CASSQAGLRSGNTIYF.

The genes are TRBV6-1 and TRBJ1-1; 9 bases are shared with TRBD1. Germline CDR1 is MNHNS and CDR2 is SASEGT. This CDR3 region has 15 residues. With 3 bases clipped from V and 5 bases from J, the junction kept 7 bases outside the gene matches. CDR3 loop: CASSDRGQGRTEAFF. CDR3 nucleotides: TGTGCCAGCAGTGACCGGGGACAGGGTCGAACTGAAGCTTTCTTT.

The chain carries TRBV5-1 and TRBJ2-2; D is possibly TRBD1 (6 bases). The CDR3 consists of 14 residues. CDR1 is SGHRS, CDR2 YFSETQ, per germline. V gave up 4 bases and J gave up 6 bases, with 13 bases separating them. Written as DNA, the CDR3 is TGCGCCAGCAGCCCGGGACAAGTACCCGGGGAGCTGTTTTTT. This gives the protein CASSPGQVPGELFF. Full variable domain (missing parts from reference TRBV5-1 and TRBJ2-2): KAGVTQTPRYLIKTRGQQVTLSCSPISGHRSVSWYQQTPGQGLQFLFEYFSETQRNKGNFPGRFSGRQFSNSRSEMNVSTLELGDSALYLCASSPGQVPGELFFGEGSRLTVL.

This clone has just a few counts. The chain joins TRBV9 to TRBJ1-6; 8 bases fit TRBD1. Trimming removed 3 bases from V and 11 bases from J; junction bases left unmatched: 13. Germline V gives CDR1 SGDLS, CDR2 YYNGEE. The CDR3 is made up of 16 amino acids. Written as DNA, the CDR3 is TGTGCCAGCAGCGCAAACCAGGGGGCGCGGGGAACACCCCTCCACTTT. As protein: CASSANQGARGTPLHF.

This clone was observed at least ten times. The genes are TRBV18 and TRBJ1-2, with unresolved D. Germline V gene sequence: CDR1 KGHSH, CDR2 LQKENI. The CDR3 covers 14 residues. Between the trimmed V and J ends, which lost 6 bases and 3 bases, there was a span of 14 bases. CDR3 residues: CASSRTGRHYGYTF. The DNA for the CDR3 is TGTGCCAGCTCTCGAACCGGGAGGCACTATGGCTACACCTTC.